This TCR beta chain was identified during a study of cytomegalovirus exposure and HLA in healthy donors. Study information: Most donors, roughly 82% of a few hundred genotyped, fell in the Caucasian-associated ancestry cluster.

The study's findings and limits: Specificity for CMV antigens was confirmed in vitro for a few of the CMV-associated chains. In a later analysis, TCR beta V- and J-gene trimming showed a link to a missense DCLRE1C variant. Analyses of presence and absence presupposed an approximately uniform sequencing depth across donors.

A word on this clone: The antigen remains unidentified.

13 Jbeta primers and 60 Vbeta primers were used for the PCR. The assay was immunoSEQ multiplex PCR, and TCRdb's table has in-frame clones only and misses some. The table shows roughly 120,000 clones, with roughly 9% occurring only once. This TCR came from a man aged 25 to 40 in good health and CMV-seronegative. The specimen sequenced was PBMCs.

Here the CDR3 reads CASSLELPSPGDTQYF. CDR3 sequence (DNA): TGCGCCAGCAGCTTGGAACTTCCCTCCCCAGGAGATACGCAGTATTTT. V is TRBV5-1 and J is TRBJ2-3; D call uncertain. V dropped 0 bases and J dropped 5 bases, with 16 bases sitting between them. Germline-derived CDR1 and CDR2 are SGHRS and YFSETQ. The CDR3 spans 16 residues.